This T cell receptor beta chain was identified in a study of identical twins. TCRdb used MiXCR to reprocess the 5' RACE reads, holding one entry per CDR3 protein. The data contain 1.5 million to 2 million distinct CDR3 sequences, roughly 35% of them singletons. Comment on this clonotype: Its cognate antigen is unknown.

Study outcomes and limitations: Memory repertoires showed no such pattern, whereas abundant cord blood beta clonotypes carried fewer insertions.

Germline loops: CDR1 SQVTM, CDR2 ANQGSEA. V lost 7 bases and J lost 4, with 13 bases in between. This CDR3 has 12 amino acids. The V and J genes are TRBV29-1 and TRBJ2-5; D is possibly TRBD2 (5 bases). The sequenced material came from cord blood. The clonotype comes from a newborn girl in good health. CDR3: CSAGVRRETQYF. The CDR3 DNA follows: TGCAGCGCCGGGGTCAGGAGAGAGACCCAGTACTTC.